This TCR beta chain was retrieved from a study of cytomegalovirus exposure and HLA in healthy donors. The PCR had 60 Vbeta and 13 Jbeta primers. Assay: immunoSEQ multiplex PCR; the TCRdb copy retains only in-frame clones and omits some. The sample comprises tens of thousands of clones, 70% to 85% of which are singletons, and 7% to 7.5% rests with the top ten. Sampled while nominally healthy, donors likely had unrecorded immune exposures. Study-wide findings and caveats: The authors listed 150 to 200 TCR beta chains as cytomegalovirus-associated. Analyses of presence/absence relied on an assumption of roughly uniform sequencing depth across donors. According to a later analysis, most TCR beta chains associated with CMV appeared HLA-restricted.

Regarding this clone: Its antigen is undetermined.

CDR3 length: 15 residues. Per germline, CDR1 MDHEN and CDR2 SYDVKM. V lost 1 base and J 7 bases, leaving 16 bases between the germline ends. The chain couples TRBV28 to TRBJ1-2, with D unclear. Sequencing used PBMCs. The origin of this receptor is a woman in her thirties or forties in good health and CMV-seronegative. CDR3 residues: CASSLFSSGWSGYTF. In DNA, the CDR3 is TGTGCCAGCAGTTTATTTTCCTCGGGGTGGAGTGGCTACACCTTC.